Presented here are 26 T cell receptor beta chains from one specimen sequenced in a study of blood T cell repertoires in COVID-19 (dated by TCRdb to 2018 to 2021). Library generation was performed with the immunoSEQ multiplex PCR assay. TCRdb's version of the immuneACCESS table is confined to in-frame rearrangements and falls short of the full clone set. An unresolved V gene accounts for under half of the shortfall where checked; the remainder is of unknown origin. A total of roughly 120,000 clones appear in this sample, approximately 88% of them only once. The ten largest clones represent approximately 0.76% of the sample. The sample was peripheral blood. The receptors originated from a woman between 65 and 79 years old with acute or convalescent COVID-19.

This clone was detected only once. V gene TRBV29-1 combines with J gene TRBJ2-7; D possibly corresponds to TRBD1 (6 bases). The CDR3 contains 13 residues. The V gene lost 6 bases and the J gene lost 2 bases, with 14 bases spanning the gap. CDR1 is SQVTM and CDR2 is ANQGSEA in the germline V gene. The CDR3 sequence: CSVAVTGAYEQYF. The CDR3 DNA reads as TGCAGCGTCGCCGTGACAGGCGCCTACGAGCAGTACTTC.

This clone was picked up one time. This chain connects TRBV2 to TRBJ2-1; no clear D. This CDR3 has 14 residues. Germline loops: CDR1 SNHLY, CDR2 FYNNEI. V was shortened by 7 bases and J by 0 bases, with 10 bases between the two germline ends. DNA of the CDR3: TGTGCCAGCAAGGATAGGAGCTCCTACAATGAGCAGTTCTTC. Protein: CASKDRSSYNEQFF. The full variable domain, its missing parts supplied by reference TRBV2 and TRBJ2-1, is EPEVTQTPSHQVTQMGQEVILRCVPISNHLYFYWYRQILGQKVEFLVSFYNNEISEKSEIFDDQFSVERPDGSNFTLKIRSTKLEDSAMYFCASKDRSSYNEQFFGPGTRLTVL.

This clone was picked up one time. V is TRBV6-5 and J is TRBJ2-7; 9 positions agree with TRBD2. The V gene's germline CDR1 is MNHEY and CDR2 SVGAGI. The CDR3 length is 14 residues. J lost 0 bases, V lost 7 bases, and 4 bases had no gene match. For the CDR3, the DNA is TGTGCCAGCACCTCAGCGGGGGGCTCCTACGAGCAGTACTTC. Its translation: CASTSAGGSYEQYF.

The chain joins TRBV5-6 to TRBJ1-4, with a possible D match to TRBD1 (6 bases). The CDR3 extends over 14 amino acids. Per germline, CDR1 SGHDT and CDR2 YYEEEE. Trimming pared 0 bases from V and 6 bases from J, leaving 9 bases between. CDR3 in DNA: TGTGCCAGCAGCTTGGCAGGGGCCGATGAAAAACTGTTTTTT. The encoded protein is CASSLAGADEKLFF. Complete variable domain (other parts from reference TRBV5-6 and TRBJ1-4): DAGVTQSPTHLIKTRGQQVTLRCSPKSGHDTVSWYQQALGQGPQFIFQYYEEEERQRGNFPDRFSGHQFPNYSSELNVNALLLGDSALYLCASSLAGADEKLFFGSGTQLSVL.

This chain connects TRBV5-5 to TRBJ1-1; D is perhaps TRBD1 (6 bases). The CDR3 extends over 14 amino acids. V was pared by 5 bases and J by 0 bases, with 11 bases between. Germline V gives CDR1 SGHKS, CDR2 YYEKEE (reference sequence). The CDR3 DNA reads TGTGCCAGCAGGTGGACAGCTTTGAACACTGAAGCTTTCTTT. Its translation is CASRWTALNTEAFF.

J is TRBJ1-3 and V is TRBV9; D remains unclear. V was clipped by 0 bases and J by 8 bases, with 12 bases between them. Germline CDR1 SGDLS, CDR2 YYNGEE. The CDR3 contains 14 residues. In DNA form, the CDR3 reads TGTGCCAGCAGCGTAGACTCTATCGGAGACACCATATATTTT. Its translation is CASSVDSIGDTIYF.

The chain is built from TRBV15 and TRBJ2-2; 8 bases are a match to TRBD1. The V gene end was trimmed by 3 bases and the J gene end by 4 bases; junction bases not matched to a gene: 1. Germline V CDR1 and CDR2: LNHNV, YYDKDF (reference sequence). The CDR3 spans 14 residues. CDR3 in DNA: TGTGCCACCAGCAGGACAGGGGCCACCGGGGAGCTGTTTTTT. Translation gives CATSRTGATGELFF.

The V call is TRBV3-1 (or the pseudogene TRBV3-2), the J call TRBJ1-5; TRBD1 matches at 10 bases. Germline CDR1 is LGHDT and CDR2 is YNNKEL (reference sequence). The CDR3 runs 15 residues. Losses at the gene ends were 3 bases for V and 6 bases for J; bases not matched to a gene: 5. CDR3 in DNA: TGTGCCAGCAGCCAGACAGGGGGCGATCCTCAGCCCCAGCATTTT. It is translated as CASSQTGGDPQPQHF.

This sequence joins TRBV19 and TRBJ1-1, with 7 bases that match TRBD1. Unmatched junction bases numbered 11, after V lost 7 bases and J lost 0 bases. The CDR3 runs 16 residues. Germline V gene lookup returns CDR1 LNHDA and CDR2 SQIVND (reference sequence). The CDR3 DNA is TGTGCCAGTATTCCGGACAGGAACCGCATGAACACTGAAGCTTTCTTT. This encodes CASIPDRNRMNTEAFF.

V is TRBV4-1 and J is TRBJ2-3, with 10 positions matching TRBD1. The junction had 5 bases not matched to a gene; V was cut back by 2 bases and J by 3 bases. CDR3 size: 16 residues. The germline gives CDR1 MGHRA, CDR2 YSYEKL. The CDR3 bases are TGCGCCAGCAGCCAAAGCCGGGACAGGGGTACAGATACGCAGTATTTT. Its translation is CASSQSRDRGTDTQYF.

This clone was counted a single time. The rearrangement joins TRBV19 to TRBJ1-3; D is uncertain. CDR1 is LNHDA and CDR2 is SQIVND in the germline V gene (reference sequence). The CDR3 totals 14 residues. V was pared by 5 bases and J by 0 bases, with 8 bases between. In nucleotides, the CDR3 is TGTGCCAGTAGTCGTCGGGACTCTGGAAACACCATATATTTT. Amino acids: CASSRRDSGNTIYF.

This CDR3 reads CASSQDGTVYNEQFF. In nucleotides, the CDR3 is TGTGCCAGCAGCCAAGACGGGACAGTCTACAATGAGCAGTTCTTC. The V gene is TRBV3-1 (or the pseudogene TRBV3-2), the J gene TRBJ2-1; the match to TRBD1 covers 7 bases. The germline V gene encodes CDR1 LGHDT and CDR2 YNNKEL (reference sequence). The CDR3 is 15 residues long. V lost 0 bases and J lost 3; bases outside the gene matches: 2.

The rearrangement uses TRBV27 and TRBJ2-7; D gene ambiguous. The CDR3 loop spans 13 amino acids. CDR1 and CDR2 (germline): MNHEY, SMNVEV (reference sequence). V was trimmed by 3 bases and J by 0 bases, leaving 6 bases between them. The CDR3, as DNA: TGTGCCAGCAGTTTTCCCGGCTCCTACGAGCAGTACTTC. This codes for CASSFPGSYEQYF.

The chain combines TRBV18 with TRBJ2-1, with D possibly matching TRBD2 (7 bases). CDR1 KGHSH and CDR2 LQKENI come from the germline V gene. The CDR3 loop spans 16 amino acids. V was cut by 0 bases and J by 6 bases, with 15 bases left in between. The CDR3 DNA reads as TGTGCCAGCTCACCACCCGGGGGGCTGGTGGGCAATGAGCAGTTCTTC. It codes for CASSPPGGLVGNEQFF.

The genes are TRBV9 and TRBJ1-2; D call uncertain. Germline CDR1 SGDLS, CDR2 YYNGEE. There are 15 residues in the CDR3. The V gene lost 0 bases and the J gene lost 3 bases, with 12 bases spanning the gap. CDR3: CASSVGADPHYGYTF. DNA of the CDR3: TGTGCCAGCAGCGTAGGGGCAGATCCCCACTATGGCTACACCTTC.

The chain links TRBV19 to TRBJ2-7; D might be TRBD1 (6 bases). The CDR3 consists of 14 residues. The germline V gene encodes CDR1 LNHDA and CDR2 SQIVND (reference sequence). Trimming removed 6 bases from V and 1 base from J, with 13 bases in between. The CDR3 DNA is TGTGCCAGTAGCCTAACGACAGGTTCCTACGAGCAGTACTTC. It yields the protein CASSLTTGSYEQYF.

CDR3 sequence (DNA): TGTGCCAGCTCTCCGGAGCTAGAGGAGCAGTATTTT. Protein sequence: CASSPELEEQYF. The chain employs TRBV18 and TRBJ2-3; D remains ambiguous. Germline V CDR1 and CDR2: KGHSH, LQKENI. The CDR3 covers 12 residues. V was shortened by 6 bases and J by 11 bases, with 15 bases between the two germline ends. The complete variable domain, with remaining parts taken from reference TRBV18 and TRBJ2-3, reads NAGVMQNPRHLVRRRGQEARLRCSPMKGHSHVYWYRQLPEEGLKFMVYLQKENIIDESGMPKERFSAEFPKEGPSILRIQQVVRGDSAAYFCASSPELEEQYFGPGTRLTVL.

The chain is built from TRBV10-2 and TRBJ1-5, with a possible D match to TRBD1 (6 bases). Germline lookup yields CDR1 WSHSY and CDR2 SAAADI. Trimming shortened V by 5 bases and J by 6 bases, and 11 bases separated the two germline ends. The CDR3 totals 13 residues. CDR3 sequence: CASSQGLGQPQHF. DNA of the CDR3: TGCGCCAGCAGTCAGGGGCTCGGTCAGCCCCAGCATTTT.

The V and J genes are TRBV5-1 and TRBJ1-3; D not certain. Per germline, CDR1 SGHRS and CDR2 YFSETQ. The CDR3 has 14 residues. V lost 6 bases and J lost 2, with 12 bases in between. The CDR3 here is CASKMGSTGNTIYF. The CDR3 bases are TGCGCCAGCAAAATGGGGAGTACTGGAAACACCATATATTTT. The entire variable domain, with the rest obtained from reference TRBV5-1 and TRBJ1-3, is as follows: KAGVTQTPRYLIKTRGQQVTLSCSPISGHRSVSWYQQTPGQGLQFLFEYFSETQRNKGNFPGRFSGRQFSNSRSEMNVSTLELGDSALYLCASKMGSTGNTIYFGEGSWLTVV.

This chain joins TRBV16 and TRBJ2-1; no reliable D call. Trimming shortened V by 2 bases and J by 9 bases, and 8 bases separated the two germline ends. Germline V gene sequence: CDR1 KGHSY, CDR2 FQNENV. The CDR3 loop spans 12 amino acids. The DNA for the CDR3 is TGTGCCAGCAGCCAACTAGGCGGTGAGCAGTTCTTC. Its protein product is CASSQLGGEQFF.

V gene TRBV9 combines with J gene TRBJ2-7, with D maybe TRBD1 (5 bases). The CDR3 spans 14 residues. CDR1 SGDLS and CDR2 YYNGEE come from the germline V gene. V lost 2 bases, J lost 3 bases, and 12 bases lay in between. CDR3 amino acids: CASSVGLVDYEQYF. For the CDR3, the DNA is TGTGCCAGCAGCGTGGGGCTAGTCGACTACGAGCAGTACTTC.

The chain recombines TRBV30 with TRBJ1-6, with a possible D match to TRBD1 (5 bases). This CDR3 is built from 13 residues. The germline V gene encodes CDR1 GTSNPN and CDR2 SVGIG (reference sequence). Trimming removed 2 bases from V and 8 bases from J, with 10 bases in between. The CDR3 reads CAWSWGEDSPLHF. The CDR3 nucleotides are TGTGCCTGGAGTTGGGGCGAGGATTCACCCCTCCACTTT. The full variable domain, its missing parts supplied by reference TRBV30 and TRBJ1-6, is SQTIHQWPATLVQPVGSPLSLECTVEGTSNPNLYWYRQAAGRGLQLLFYSVGIGQISSEVPQNLSASRPQDRQFILSSKKLLLSDSGFYLCAWSWGEDSPLHFGNGTRLTVT.

The V and J genes are TRBV5-6 and TRBJ2-7, with D maybe TRBD2 (6 bases). With 0 bases removed from V and 3 bases from J, the gap between germline ends came to 10 bases. The V gene's germline CDR1 is SGHDT and CDR2 YYEEEE. The CDR3 totals 14 residues. This CDR3 is CASSLGLVDYEQYF. CDR3 coding DNA: TGTGCCAGCAGCTTGGGACTAGTAGACTACGAGCAGTACTTC.

V gene TRBV7-6 combines with J gene TRBJ1-2; D gene ambiguous. The V and J ends lost 5 bases and 4 bases respectively, with 26 bases between them. The germline V gene encodes CDR1 SGHVS and CDR2 FNYEAQ. CDR3 size: 18 residues. The CDR3 protein is CASSQTGTVNPSFYGYTF. The DNA of the CDR3 is TGTGCCAGCAGCCAGACGGGAACGGTCAATCCCTCATTCTATGGCTACACCTTC.

The V and J genes are TRBV21-1 and TRBJ2-1; the table's D gene call, TRBD1, was not cross checked with the DNA. TRBV21-1 represents a pseudogene. This CDR3 contains 20 residues. The chain's CDR3 is CASSRVSQGHQLLLYNEQFF. DNA for the CDR3: TGTGCCAGCAGCAGGGTCTCCCAGGGCCACCAACTTCTACTCTACAATGAGCAGTTCTTC.

V gene TRBV6-5 combines with J gene TRBJ2-7, with D perhaps matching TRBD1 (5 bases). V gave up 7 bases and J gave up 7 bases, with 14 bases separating them. There are 12 residues in the CDR3. CDR1 and CDR2 (germline): MNHEY, SVGAGI. Here the CDR3 DNA reads TGTGCCAGCACTAAAGGGGCAGGTGAGCAGTACTTC. Protein product: CASTKGAGEQYF.